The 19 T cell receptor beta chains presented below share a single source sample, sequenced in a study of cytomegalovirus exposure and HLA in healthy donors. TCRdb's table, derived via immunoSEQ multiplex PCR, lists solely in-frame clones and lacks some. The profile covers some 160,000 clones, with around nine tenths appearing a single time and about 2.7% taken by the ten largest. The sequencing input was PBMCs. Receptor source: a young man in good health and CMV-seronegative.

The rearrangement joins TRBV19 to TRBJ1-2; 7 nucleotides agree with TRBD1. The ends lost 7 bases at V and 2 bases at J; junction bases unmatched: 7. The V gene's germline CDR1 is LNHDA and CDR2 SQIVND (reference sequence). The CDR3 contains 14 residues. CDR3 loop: CASTIDRENYGYTF. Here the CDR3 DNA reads TGTGCCAGTACGATTGACAGGGAAAACTATGGCTACACCTTC.

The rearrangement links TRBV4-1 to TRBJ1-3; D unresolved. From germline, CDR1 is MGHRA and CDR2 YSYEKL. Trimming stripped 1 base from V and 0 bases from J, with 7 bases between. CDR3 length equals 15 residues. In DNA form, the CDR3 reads TGCGCCAGCAGCCAAGCACTGATCTCTGGAAACACCATATATTTT. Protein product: CASSQALISGNTIYF.

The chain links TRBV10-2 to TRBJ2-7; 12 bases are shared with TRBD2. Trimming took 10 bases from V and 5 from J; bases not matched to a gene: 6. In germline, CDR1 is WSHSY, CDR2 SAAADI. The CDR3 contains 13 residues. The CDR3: CATRLAGVDEQYF. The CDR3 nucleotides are TGCGCCACCCGACTAGCGGGAGTCGACGAGCAGTACTTC.

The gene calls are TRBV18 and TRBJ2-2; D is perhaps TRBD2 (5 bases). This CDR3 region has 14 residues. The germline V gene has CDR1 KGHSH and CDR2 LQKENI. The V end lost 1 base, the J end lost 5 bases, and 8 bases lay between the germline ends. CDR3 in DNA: TGTGCCAGCTCACCACAGGAGGATACCGGGGAGCTGTTTTTT. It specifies CASSPQEDTGELFF. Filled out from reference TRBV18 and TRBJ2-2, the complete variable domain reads NAGVMQNPRHLVRRRGQEARLRCSPMKGHSHVYWYRQLPEEGLKFMVYLQKENIIDESGMPKERFSAEFPKEGPSILRIQQVVRGDSAAYFCASSPQEDTGELFFGEGSRLTVL.

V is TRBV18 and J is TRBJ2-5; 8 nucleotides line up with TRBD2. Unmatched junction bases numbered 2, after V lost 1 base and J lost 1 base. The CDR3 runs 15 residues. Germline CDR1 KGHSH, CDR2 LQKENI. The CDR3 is CASSPRSGTQETQYF. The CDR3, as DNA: TGTGCCAGCTCACCACGTAGCGGGACCCAAGAGACCCAGTACTTC.

The CDR3: CASSLGGQSSGTQYF. The CDR3 nucleotides read TGTGCCAGCAGCTTGGGAGGACAGTCGTCAGGTACGCAGTATTTT. The V and J genes are TRBV5-4 and TRBJ2-3; tentatively, D is TRBD1 (6 bases). The CDR3 covers 15 residues. Germline lookup yields CDR1 SGHNT and CDR2 YYREEE (reference sequence). V was cut by 0 bases and J by 8 bases, with 16 bases left in between. The full variable domain, with the rest looked up from reference TRBV5-4 and TRBJ2-3, is ETGVTQSPTHLIKTRGQQVTLRCSSQSGHNTVSWYQQALGQGPQFIFQYYREEENGRGNFPPRFSGLQFPNYSSELNVNALELDDSALYLCASSLGGQSSGTQYFGPGTRLTVL.

The chain's CDR3 is CASSSVLAGQETQYF. The CDR3 DNA sequence: TGTGCCAGCAGCTCAGTATTAGCGGGGCAAGAGACCCAGTACTTC. The chain recombines TRBV11-2 with TRBJ2-5, with 8 positions matching TRBD2. V shed 4 bases, J shed 2 bases, and the junction held 6 bases outside the gene matches. This CDR3 region has 15 residues. The germline V gene encodes CDR1 SGHAT and CDR2 FQNNGV.

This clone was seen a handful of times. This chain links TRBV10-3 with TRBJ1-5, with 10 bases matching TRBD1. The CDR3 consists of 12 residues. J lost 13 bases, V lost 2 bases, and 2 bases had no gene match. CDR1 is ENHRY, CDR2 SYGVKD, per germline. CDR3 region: CAISEDRGLQHF. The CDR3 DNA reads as TGTGCCATCAGTGAGGACAGGGGGCTTCAGCATTTT.

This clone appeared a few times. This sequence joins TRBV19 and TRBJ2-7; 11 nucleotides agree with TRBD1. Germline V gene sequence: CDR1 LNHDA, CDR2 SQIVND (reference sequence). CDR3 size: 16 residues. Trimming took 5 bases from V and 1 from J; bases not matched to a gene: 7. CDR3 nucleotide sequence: TGTGCCAGTAGTTTAGCCGGGACAGGGGGTTCCTACGAGCAGTACTTC. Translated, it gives CASSLAGTGGSYEQYF. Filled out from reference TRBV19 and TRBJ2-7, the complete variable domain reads DGGITQSPKYLFRKEGQNVTLSCEQNLNHDAMYWYRQDPGQGLRLIYYSQIVNDFQKGDIAEGYSVSREKKESFPLTVTSAQKNPTAFYLCASSLAGTGGSYEQYFGPGTRLTVT.

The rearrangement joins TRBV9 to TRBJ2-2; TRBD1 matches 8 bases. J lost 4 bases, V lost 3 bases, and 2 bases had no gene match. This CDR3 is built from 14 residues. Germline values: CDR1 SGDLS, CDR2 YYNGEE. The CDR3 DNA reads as TGTGCCAGCAGCGCGGACAGGGTCACCGGGGAGCTGTTTTTT. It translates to CASSADRVTGELFF. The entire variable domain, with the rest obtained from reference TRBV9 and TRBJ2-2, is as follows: DSGVTQTPKHLITATGQRVTLRCSPRSGDLSVYWYQQSLDQGLQFLIQYYNGEERAKGNILERFSAQQFPDLHSELNLSSLELGDSALYFCASSADRVTGELFFGEGSRLTVL.

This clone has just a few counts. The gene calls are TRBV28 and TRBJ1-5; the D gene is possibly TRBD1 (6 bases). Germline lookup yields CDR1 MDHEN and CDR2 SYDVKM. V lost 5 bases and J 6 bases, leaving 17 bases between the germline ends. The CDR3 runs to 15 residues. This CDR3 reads CASSPPDSGIQPQHF. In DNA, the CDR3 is TGTGCCAGCAGTCCTCCGGACAGCGGGATTCAGCCCCAGCATTTT.

The CDR3 reads CASSQDLQSQETQYF. The CDR3 nucleotides are TGCGCCAGCAGCCAAGATCTTCAGTCCCAAGAGACCCAGTACTTC. This rearrangement joins TRBV4-3 to TRBJ2-5; unclear D gene. The germline gives CDR1 LGHNA, CDR2 YSLEER. Trimming shortened V by 0 bases and J by 1 base, and 9 bases separated the two germline ends. CDR3 length: 15 amino acids.

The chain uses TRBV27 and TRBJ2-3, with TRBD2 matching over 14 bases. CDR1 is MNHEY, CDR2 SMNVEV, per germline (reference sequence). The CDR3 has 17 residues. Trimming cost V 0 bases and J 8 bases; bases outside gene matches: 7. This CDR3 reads CASSLSLTSGGASTQYF. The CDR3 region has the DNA TGTGCCAGCAGTTTATCCCTGACTAGCGGGGGGGCTTCTACGCAGTATTTT.

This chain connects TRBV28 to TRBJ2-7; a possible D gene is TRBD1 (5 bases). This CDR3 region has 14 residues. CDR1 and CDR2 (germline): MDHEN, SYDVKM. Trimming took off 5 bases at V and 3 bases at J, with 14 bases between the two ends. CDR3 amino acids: CASSKGAGIYEQYV. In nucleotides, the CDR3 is TGTGCCAGCAGTAAAGGAGCAGGGATCTACGAGCAGTACGTC.

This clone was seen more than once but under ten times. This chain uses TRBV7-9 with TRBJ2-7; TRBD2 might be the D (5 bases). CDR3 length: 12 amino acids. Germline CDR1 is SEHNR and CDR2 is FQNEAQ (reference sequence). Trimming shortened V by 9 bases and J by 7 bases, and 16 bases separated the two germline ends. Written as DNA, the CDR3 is TGTGCCAGTCCAAAACCTACGGGGGAGCAGTACTTC. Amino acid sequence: CASPKPTGEQYF.

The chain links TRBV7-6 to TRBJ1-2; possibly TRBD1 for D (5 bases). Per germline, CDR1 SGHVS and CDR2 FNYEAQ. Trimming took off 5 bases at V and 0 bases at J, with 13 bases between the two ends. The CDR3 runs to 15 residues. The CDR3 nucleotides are TGTGCCAGCAGCCCGGAAAGGGGCTCTAACTATGGCTACACCTTC. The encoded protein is CASSPERGSNYGYTF.

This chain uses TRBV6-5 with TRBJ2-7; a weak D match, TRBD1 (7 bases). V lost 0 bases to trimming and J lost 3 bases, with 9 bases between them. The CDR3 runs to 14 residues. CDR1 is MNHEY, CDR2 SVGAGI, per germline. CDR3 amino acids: CASSYSQGGYEQYF. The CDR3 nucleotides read TGTGCCAGCAGTTACTCTCAGGGGGGCTACGAGCAGTACTTC.

The DNA for the CDR3 is TGTGCCAGCAGCCCTTCTACAGGTCAGCCCCAGCATTTT. Translating gives CASSPSTGQPQHF. The chain links TRBV5-6 to TRBJ1-5, with D possibly matching TRBD1 (5 bases). Germline CDR1 and CDR2: SGHDT and YYEEEE. V lost 4 bases, J lost 6 bases, and 11 bases lay in between. There are 13 residues in the CDR3.

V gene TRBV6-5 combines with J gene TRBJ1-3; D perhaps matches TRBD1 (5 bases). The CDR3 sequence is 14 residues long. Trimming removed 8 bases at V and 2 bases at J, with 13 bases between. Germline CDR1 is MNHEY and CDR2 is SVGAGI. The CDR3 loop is CASAGKGTGNTIYF. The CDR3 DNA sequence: TGTGCCAGCGCAGGGAAGGGAACTGGAAACACCATATATTTT.